The sequence of this TCR beta chain was determined in a study of early T cells in non-severe SARS-CoV-2 infection (dated by TCRdb to the early 2020s). Describing the broader study: TCR sequencing used bulk RNA from unsorted whole blood, so alpha and beta chains could not be paired.

This was a case-control study nested in a cohort of healthcare workers in London, UK, who had nasopharyngeal swab PCR tests and blood samples taken every week. Healthcare workers were enrolled in the week of the UK lockdown, from 23 to 31 March 2020, and were followed every week for up to roughly 15 weeks. At least ten counts were recorded for this clonotype. Its specific antigen is unknown. No much larger clone exists at a distance of one base, and base qualities are not known. Reading the germline V gene (reference sequence) gives CDR1 DFQATT and CDR2 SNEGSKA. V and J are truncated by 5 bases and 0 bases respectively, leaving an intervening sequence of 9 bases. The cysteine opens and the phenylalanine closes a CDR3 of 13 amino acids. Only the CDR3 DNA is retained, 39 bases long and in frame from the first base. Library preparation employed 5' RACE. The instrument was a NextSeq 500. In the TCR library protocol, unique molecular identifiers were attached to individual cDNA molecules to correct for PCR bias and sequencing error. TCR alpha and beta chains were both sequenced, and the abundances of alpha and beta sequences in each sample were closely correlated with each other. Per the source publication's procedure: V gene, J gene and CDR3 annotation of TCR sequences was performed with Decombinator V4. Expanded TCRs were defined as changing significantly between any two time points under a Poisson model with p below 0.0001. Abundances of TCRs were expressed as counts per million after normalisation to the total number of TCRs sequenced in each sample. MAIT TCRs were defined by TRAV1-2 paired with TRAJ12, TRAJ20 or TRAJ33, and iNKT TCRs by TRAV10 paired with TRAJ18. VDJdb, accessed on 1 November 2021, was searched for TCRs annotated for CMV, EBV and SARS-CoV-2, and TCRs annotated for more than one antigen were excluded. The public sequencing data were trimmed at Q25 with fastp and processed into clonotypes with MiXCR by TCRdb, which kept only in-frame beta chains. Rows with a matching CDR3 protein are joined into one entry that keeps the most common DNA and genes. TCRdb's processing, not the study's, gives the V and J calls here. The sample includes approximately 46,000 distinct CDR3 sequences, with roughly 6% observed a single time. The ten largest clones add up to roughly 12% of the sample.

The research as a whole found: VDJdb matching was skewed toward anti-spike CD8 responses, so virus-specific expansions were likely underestimated and private and CD4 specificities were missed.

The specimen sequenced was whole blood. The receptor was derived from an adult who was a healthcare worker with PCR-confirmed SARS-CoV-2 infection or an uninfected control (not recorded which). The rearrangement combines TRBV20-1 with TRBJ2-3; the D gene remains uncertain. The CDR3 region reads CSALGSSTDTQYF. Read as DNA, the sequence is TGCAGTGCTTTGGGATCTAGCACAGATACGCAGTATTTT.